This TCR beta chain was sequenced in a study of shared clonotypes between healthy human individuals. Across the study: A couple of women and a few men aged 18 to 49 served as donors.

Method: immunoSEQ multiplex PCR; TCRdb's copy keeps in-frame clones and lacks some. The table includes 950,000 to 1,100,000 clones, 78% detected once. The CDR3 has 12 residues. Germline V CDR1 and CDR2: SNHLY, FYNNEI. Trimming stripped 6 bases from V and 2 bases from J, with 8 bases between. This TCR came from a man between 18 and 29 years old in good health. Some clones in this sample may be carry-over from other donors' samples. The sample taken for sequencing was memory CD4+ T cells from PBMCs. Described subset: CD45RA-negative fraction. The chain combines TRBV2 with TRBJ2-7, with D tentatively TRBD2 (5 bases). CDR3 coding DNA: TGTGCCAGCAGACCGGGAACCTACGAGCAGTACTTC. Protein: CASRPGTYEQYF.